This T cell receptor (beta chain) came from a study of blood T cell repertoires in COVID-19. Across the whole study: Both acute and convalescent COVID-19 samples were obtained from the United States, Italy and Spain. T cells, B-cell-depleted T cells, or PBMCs provided the cDNA or gDNA that served as material.

Under the authors' procedure: Reference gene primer amplification yielded estimated nucleated cell counts. Sequencing used immunoSEQ multiplex PCR; TCRdb keeps in-frame clones, though not all of them. That table is the source of V, J and clone size, and D and trimming were worked out from the DNA. Of 250,000 to 300,000 clones in the sample, 86% were seen once. This TCR was recovered from a man between 18 and 29 years old with active or convalescent COVID-19. The sequenced material came from peripheral blood.

CDR3 DNA: TGTGCCAGTAGTTTTACTAGGCTCTATGGCTACACCTTC. The encoded protein is CASSFTRLYGYTF. The chain couples TRBV19 to TRBJ1-2; no definite D call. Germline lookup yields CDR1 LNHDA and CDR2 SQIVND (reference sequence). The CDR3 totals 13 residues. V dropped 5 bases and J dropped 4 bases, with 11 bases sitting between them. Combining the CDR3 with reference TRBV19 and TRBJ1-2 gives the whole variable domain DGGITQSPKYLFRKEGQNVTLSCEQNLNHDAMYWYRQDPGQGLRLIYYSQIVNDFQKGDIAEGYSVSREKKESFPLTVTSAQKNPTAFYLCASSFTRLYGYTFGSGTRLTVV.